This T cell receptor (beta chain) was captured by sequencing in a study of cytomegalovirus exposure and HLA in healthy donors. Study-level results: Relative to the roughly 700-donor mean, N-insertions were reportedly fewer in an Asian-associated ancestry cluster in a later analysis. Investigators reported 164 TCR beta chains as tied to cytomegalovirus. Accurate prediction of HLA-A and HLA-B alleles (for most subjects) was reportedly achieved from TCR beta sequences.

This CDR3 is built from 17 residues. Germline lookup yields CDR1 SGDLS and CDR2 YYNGEE. V was clipped by 0 bases and J by 0 bases; unmatched bases: 6. As to this clone: Antigen unknown.

Healthy individuals who donated bone marrow served as the donors. PCR was performed using 60 Vbeta and 13 Jbeta primers. Measured with immunoSEQ multiplex PCR; TCRdb has only the in-frame clones, and not every one. Among 100,000 to 150,000 clones listed, roughly 82% were seen once. This rearrangement joins TRBV9 to TRBJ2-1; 7 bases align to TRBD2. The specimen was PBMCs. This clonotype originated in a woman in her fifties or sixties in good health and CMV-seropositive. CDR3 in DNA: TGTGCCAGCAGCGTAGGAGAAGCGGGAACCTCCTACAATGAGCAGTTCTTC. Translating gives CASSVGEAGTSYNEQFF.